This TCR beta chain was recovered during a study of blood T cell repertoires in COVID-19. Sequencing used immunoSEQ multiplex PCR; TCRdb keeps in-frame clones, though not all of them. Here the sample spans 150,000 to 200,000 clones, around four fifths being singletons. Sequenced input: peripheral blood. The TCR was taken from a man in his 60s with COVID-19, enrolled during active disease.

CDR3 residues: CAWSVGQGNQPQHF. The CDR3 DNA reads TGTGCCTGGAGTGTGGGACAGGGAAATCAGCCCCAGCATTTT. The V gene is TRBV30, the J gene TRBJ1-5, with TRBD1 matching over 9 bases. Germline-derived CDR1 and CDR2 are GTSNPN and SVGIG (reference sequence). This CDR3 region has 14 residues. V lost 0 bases, J lost 4 bases, and 1 base stayed unmatched.